This T cell receptor (beta chain) came from a study of blood T cell repertoires in COVID-19. Whole-study context: The United States, Italy and Spain provided the acute and convalescent COVID-19 samples.

Note on this clone: The same CDR3 is also encoded by other DNA sequences in this sample.

The assay was immunoSEQ multiplex PCR, and TCRdb's table has in-frame clones only and misses some. The sample yields 350,000 to 400,000 clones, around 87% seen once. CDR3 length: 12 residues. Germline V gene sequence: CDR1 GTSNPN, CDR2 SVGIG (reference sequence). V lost 0 bases to trimming and J lost 1 base, with 4 bases between them. This sequence joins TRBV30 and TRBJ2-7; no clear D gene. Input material: PBMCs or T cells enriched from blood (not recorded which). This TCR came from a man aged 35 to 55 in a cohort exposed to, infected with or recovered from COVID-19 (not recorded which). The CDR3 protein is CAWSVSSYEQYF. For the CDR3, the DNA is TGTGCCTGGAGTGTATCGTCCTACGAGCAGTACTTC.